This T cell receptor beta chain was observed in a study of T cell responses to AZD1222 COVID-19 vaccine. Per germline, CDR1 MDHEN and CDR2 SYDVKM. The CDR3 extends over 16 amino acids. J lost 2 bases, V lost 3 bases, and 5 bases had no gene match. The protocol was immunoSEQ multiplex PCR, while the TCRdb copy is restricted to in-frame clones and leaves out a portion. The sample lists around 130,000 clones, roughly nine tenths occurring once. Study-wide results and caveats: The study identified only a handful of AZD1222 recipients as seropositive at baseline.

A note on this clone: Its antigen is not known.

The V gene is TRBV28, the J gene TRBJ2-7; 12 nucleotides line up with TRBD2. The receptor comes from an adult who received the MenACWY meningococcal vaccine as a control. This sample comprised peripheral blood, obtained 28 days after the second dose of the MenACWY control vaccine. The CDR3 protein is CASSFWASGGAYEQYF. CDR3 DNA sequence: TGTGCCAGCAGTTTTTGGGCTAGCGGGGGGGCCTACGAGCAGTACTTC. Using reference TRBV28 and TRBJ2-7 for the parts outside the CDR3, the full variable domain is DVKVTQSSRYLVKRTGEKVFLECVQDMDHENMFWYRQDPGLGLRLIYFSYDVKMKEKGDIPEGYSVSREKKERFSLILESASTNQTSMYLCASSFWASGGAYEQYFGPGTRLTVT.